The TCR beta chain described here comes from a study of technical replicates of blood from a handful of donors. Repertoires were generated with immunoSEQ multiplex PCR, while TCRdb's copy carries only in-frame clones and drops some. Of over 50,000 clones in the sample, 90% to 95% were seen once. Germline V CDR1 and CDR2: SNHLY, FYNNEI. This CDR3 spans 14 amino acids. J lost 10 bases, V lost 6 bases, and 8 bases had no gene match. The sample comprised PBMCs. V gene TRBV2 combines with J gene TRBJ1-4, with 10 bases identical to TRBD1. The sequence came from a human donor in good health. Some clones in this sample may be carry-over from other donors' samples. The CDR3 region is CASSPGQGSGKLFF. CDR3 sequence (DNA): TGTGCCAGCAGCCCGGGACAGGGGAGTGGAAAACTGTTTTTT.